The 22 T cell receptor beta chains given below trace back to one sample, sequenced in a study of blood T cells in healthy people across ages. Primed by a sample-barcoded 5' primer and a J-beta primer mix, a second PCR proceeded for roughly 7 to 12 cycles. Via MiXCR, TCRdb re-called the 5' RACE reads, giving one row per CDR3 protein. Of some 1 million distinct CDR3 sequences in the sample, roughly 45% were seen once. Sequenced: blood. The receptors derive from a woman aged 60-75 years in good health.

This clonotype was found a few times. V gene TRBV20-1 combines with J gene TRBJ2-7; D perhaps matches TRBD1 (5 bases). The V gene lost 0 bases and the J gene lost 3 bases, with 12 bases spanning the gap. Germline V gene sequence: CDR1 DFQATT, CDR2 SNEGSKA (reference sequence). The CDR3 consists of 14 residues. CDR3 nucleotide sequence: TGCAGTGCTAGAGATCAAAGGACACTCTACGAGCAGTACTTC. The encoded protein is CSARDQRTLYEQYF.

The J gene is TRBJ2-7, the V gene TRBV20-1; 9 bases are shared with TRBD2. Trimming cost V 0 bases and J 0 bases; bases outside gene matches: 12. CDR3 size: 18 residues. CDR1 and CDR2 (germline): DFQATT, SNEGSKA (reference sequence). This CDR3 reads CSARDSALAGDNSYEQYF. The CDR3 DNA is TGCAGTGCTAGAGATTCCGCCTTAGCGGGAGACAACTCCTACGAGCAGTACTTC.

The CDR3, as DNA: TGTGCCAGCAGTTCGAGACAGTCCGGGGGCACCGGGGAGCTGTTTTTT. Amino acids: CASSSRQSGGTGELFF. The chain employs TRBV12-3 or TRBV12-4 and TRBJ2-2; a weak D match, TRBD2 (6 bases). V shed 4 bases and J shed 4 bases, with 16 bases lying between them. The CDR3 sequence is 16 residues long.

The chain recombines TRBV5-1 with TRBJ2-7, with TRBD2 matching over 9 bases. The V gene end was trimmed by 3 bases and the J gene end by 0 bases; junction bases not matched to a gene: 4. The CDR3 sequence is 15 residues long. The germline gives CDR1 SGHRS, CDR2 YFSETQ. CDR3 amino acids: CASSSSSGASYEQYF. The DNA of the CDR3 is TGCGCCAGCAGCTCATCTAGCGGGGCCTCCTACGAGCAGTACTTC.

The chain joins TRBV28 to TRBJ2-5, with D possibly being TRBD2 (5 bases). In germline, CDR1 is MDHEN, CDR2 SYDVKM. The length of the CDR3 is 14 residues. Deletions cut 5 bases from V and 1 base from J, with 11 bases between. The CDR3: CASSPSGSQETQYF. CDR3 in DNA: TGTGCCAGCAGTCCCTCGGGGTCCCAAGAGACCCAGTACTTC.

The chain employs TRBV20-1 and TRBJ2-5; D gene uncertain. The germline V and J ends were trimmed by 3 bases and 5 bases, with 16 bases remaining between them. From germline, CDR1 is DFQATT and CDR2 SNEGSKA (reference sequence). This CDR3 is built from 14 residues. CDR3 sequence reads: CSASGSDPAETQYF. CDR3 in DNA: TGCAGTGCTAGTGGATCAGACCCTGCGGAGACCCAGTACTTC.

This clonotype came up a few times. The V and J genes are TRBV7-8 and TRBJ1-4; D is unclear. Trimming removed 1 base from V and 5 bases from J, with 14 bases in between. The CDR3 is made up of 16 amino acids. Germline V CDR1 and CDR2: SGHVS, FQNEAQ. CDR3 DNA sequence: TGTGCCAGCAGCTTAGGGGCGGCTTGGTGGAATGAAAAACTGTTTTTT. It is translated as CASSLGAAWWNEKLFF.

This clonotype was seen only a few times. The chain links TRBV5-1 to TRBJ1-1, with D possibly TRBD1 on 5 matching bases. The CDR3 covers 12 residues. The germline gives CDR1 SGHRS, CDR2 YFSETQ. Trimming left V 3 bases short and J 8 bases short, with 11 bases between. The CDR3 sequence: CASSWGSGEAFF. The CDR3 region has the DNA TGCGCCAGCAGCTGGGGGTCCGGGGAAGCTTTCTTT.

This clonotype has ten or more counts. The CDR3 sequence is CSALQTGGSTDTQYF. In DNA, the CDR3 is TGCAGTGCCCTGCAGACCGGCGGGAGCACAGATACGCAGTATTTT. The genes are TRBV20-1 and TRBJ2-3, with D possibly TRBD2 on 5 matching bases. This CDR3 contains 15 residues. Germline V CDR1 and CDR2: DFQATT, SNEGSKA (reference sequence). V was cut by 6 bases and J by 0 bases, with 16 bases left in between.

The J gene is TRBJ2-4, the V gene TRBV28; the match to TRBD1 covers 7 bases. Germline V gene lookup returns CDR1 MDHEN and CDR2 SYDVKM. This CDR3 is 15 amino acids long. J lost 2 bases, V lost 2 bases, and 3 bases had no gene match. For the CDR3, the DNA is TGTGCCAGCAGTTTAAGGGGGCGATCCAAAAACATTCAGTACTTC. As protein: CASSLRGRSKNIQYF.

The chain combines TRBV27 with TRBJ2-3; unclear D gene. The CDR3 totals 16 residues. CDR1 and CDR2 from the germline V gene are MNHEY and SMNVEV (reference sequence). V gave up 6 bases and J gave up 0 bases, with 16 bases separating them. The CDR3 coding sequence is TGTGCCAGCAGCCGAAGACAAAGGGATAGCACAGATACGCAGTATTTT. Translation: CASSRRQRDSTDTQYF.

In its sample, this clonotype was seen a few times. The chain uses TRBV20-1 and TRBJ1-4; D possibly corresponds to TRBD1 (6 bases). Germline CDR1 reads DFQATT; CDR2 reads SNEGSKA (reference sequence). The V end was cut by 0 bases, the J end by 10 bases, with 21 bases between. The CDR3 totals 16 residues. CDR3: CSARDFNRALGGKLFF. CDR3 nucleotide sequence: TGCAGTGCTAGAGATTTTAACAGGGCCCTCGGGGGAAAACTGTTTTTT.

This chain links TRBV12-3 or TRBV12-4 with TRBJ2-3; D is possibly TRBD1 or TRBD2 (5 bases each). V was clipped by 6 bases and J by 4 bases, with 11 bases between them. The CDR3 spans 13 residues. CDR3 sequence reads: CASRPPGPDTQYF. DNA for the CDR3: TGTGCCAGCAGGCCCCCGGGGCCAGATACGCAGTATTTT.

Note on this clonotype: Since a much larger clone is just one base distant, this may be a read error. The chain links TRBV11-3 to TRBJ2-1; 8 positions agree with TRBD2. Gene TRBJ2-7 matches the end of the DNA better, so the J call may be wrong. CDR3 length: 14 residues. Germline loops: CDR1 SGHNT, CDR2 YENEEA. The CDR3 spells CASSLPGGYNEQYF. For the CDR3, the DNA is TGTGCCAGCAGCTTACCGGGAGGGTACAATGAGCAGTACTTC.

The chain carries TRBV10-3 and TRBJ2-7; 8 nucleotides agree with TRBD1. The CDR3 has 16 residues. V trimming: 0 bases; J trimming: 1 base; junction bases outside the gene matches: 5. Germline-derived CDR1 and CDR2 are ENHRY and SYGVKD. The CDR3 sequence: CAISESVRGRSYEQYF. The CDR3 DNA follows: TGTGCCATCAGTGAGTCTGTCAGGGGGCGTTCCTACGAGCAGTACTTC.

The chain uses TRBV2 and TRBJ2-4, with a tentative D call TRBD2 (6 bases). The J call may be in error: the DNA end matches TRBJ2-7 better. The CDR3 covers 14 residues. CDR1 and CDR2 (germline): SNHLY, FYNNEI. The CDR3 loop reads CASSVGGANYEQYF. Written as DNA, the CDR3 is TGTGCCAGCAGTGTCGGCGGGGCCAACTACGAGCAGTACTTC.

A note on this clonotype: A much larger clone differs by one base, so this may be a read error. The CDR3 DNA follows: TGTGCCAGCAGCCGAGGGGACAGGGGTCAAGAGACCCAGTACTTC. Its translation: CASSRGDRGQETQYF. The J gene is TRBJ2-5, the V gene TRBV3-1; 10 bases map to TRBD1. This CDR3 spans 15 amino acids. CDR1 is LGHDT, CDR2 YNNKEL, per germline (reference sequence). The J segment lost 2 bases and the V segment lost 4 bases, leaving 4 bases of the junction unmatched.

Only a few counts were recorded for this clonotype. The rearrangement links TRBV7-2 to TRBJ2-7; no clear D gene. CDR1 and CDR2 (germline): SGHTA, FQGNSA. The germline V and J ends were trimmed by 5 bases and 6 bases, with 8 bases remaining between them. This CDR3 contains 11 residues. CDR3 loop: CASSPPREQYF. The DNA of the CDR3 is TGTGCCAGCAGCCCGCCCCGCGAGCAGTACTTC.

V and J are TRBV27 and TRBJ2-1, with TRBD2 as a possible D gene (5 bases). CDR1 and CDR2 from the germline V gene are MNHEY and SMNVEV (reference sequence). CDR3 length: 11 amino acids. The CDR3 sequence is CGPSCRDEQFF. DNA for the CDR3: TGTGGCCCTAGCTGTCGCGATGAGCAGTTCTTC.

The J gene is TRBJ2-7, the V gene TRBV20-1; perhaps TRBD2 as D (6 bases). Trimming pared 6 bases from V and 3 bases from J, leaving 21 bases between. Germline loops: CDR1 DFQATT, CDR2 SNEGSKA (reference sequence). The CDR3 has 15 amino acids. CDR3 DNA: TGCAGTGCGCCCCGTTCGGGCGGGATACTCTACGAGCAGTACTTC. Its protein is CSAPRSGGILYEQYF.

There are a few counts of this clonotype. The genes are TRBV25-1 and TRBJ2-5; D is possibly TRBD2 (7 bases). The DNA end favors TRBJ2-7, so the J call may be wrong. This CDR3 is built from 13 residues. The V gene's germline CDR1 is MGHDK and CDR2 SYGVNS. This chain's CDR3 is CATKEGGDYEQYF. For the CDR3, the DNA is TGTGCCACCAAGGAGGGGGGGGATTACGAGCAGTACTTC.

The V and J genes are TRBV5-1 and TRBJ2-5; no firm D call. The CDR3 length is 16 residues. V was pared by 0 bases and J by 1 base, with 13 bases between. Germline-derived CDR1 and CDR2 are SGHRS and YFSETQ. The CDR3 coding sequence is TGCGCCAGCAGCTTGGCCTCGATGGCGGTCCAAGAGACCCAGTACTTC. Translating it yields CASSLASMAVQETQYF.